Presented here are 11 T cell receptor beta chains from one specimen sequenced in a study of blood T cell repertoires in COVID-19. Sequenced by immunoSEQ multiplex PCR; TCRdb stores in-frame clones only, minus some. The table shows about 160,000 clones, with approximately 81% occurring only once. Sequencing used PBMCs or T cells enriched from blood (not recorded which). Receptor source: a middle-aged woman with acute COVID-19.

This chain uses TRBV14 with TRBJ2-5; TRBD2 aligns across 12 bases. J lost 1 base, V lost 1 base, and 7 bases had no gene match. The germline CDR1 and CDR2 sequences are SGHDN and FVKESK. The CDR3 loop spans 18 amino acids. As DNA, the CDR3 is TGTGCCAGCAGCCAAGGGGTTTCTAGCGGGAGGGCCCAAGAGACCCAGTACTTC. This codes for CASSQGVSSGRAQETQYF.

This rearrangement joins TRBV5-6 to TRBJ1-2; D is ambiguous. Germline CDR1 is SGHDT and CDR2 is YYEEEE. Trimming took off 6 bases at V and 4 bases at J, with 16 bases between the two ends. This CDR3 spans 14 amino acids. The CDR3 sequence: CASKETGEFYGYTF. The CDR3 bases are TGTGCCAGCAAGGAGACCGGGGAGTTCTATGGCTACACCTTC.

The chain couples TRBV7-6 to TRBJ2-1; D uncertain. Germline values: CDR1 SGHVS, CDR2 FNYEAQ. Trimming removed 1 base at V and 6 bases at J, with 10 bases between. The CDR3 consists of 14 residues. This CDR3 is CASSLEWFGNEQFF. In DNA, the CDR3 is TGTGCCAGCAGCTTAGAATGGTTCGGCAATGAGCAGTTCTTC.

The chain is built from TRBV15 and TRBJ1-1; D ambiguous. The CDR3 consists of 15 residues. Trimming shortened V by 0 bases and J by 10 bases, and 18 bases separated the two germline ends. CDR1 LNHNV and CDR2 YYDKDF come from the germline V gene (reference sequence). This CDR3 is CATSRDLGQVEGAFF. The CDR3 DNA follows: TGTGCCACCAGCAGAGACCTAGGGCAGGTAGAGGGAGCTTTCTTT. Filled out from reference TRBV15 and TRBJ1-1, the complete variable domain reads DAMVIQNPRYQVTQFGKPVTLSCSQTLNHNVMYWYQQKSSQAPKLLFHYYDKDFNNEADTPDNFQSRRPNTSFCFLDIRSPGLGDTAMYLCATSRDLGQVEGAFFGQGTRLTVV.

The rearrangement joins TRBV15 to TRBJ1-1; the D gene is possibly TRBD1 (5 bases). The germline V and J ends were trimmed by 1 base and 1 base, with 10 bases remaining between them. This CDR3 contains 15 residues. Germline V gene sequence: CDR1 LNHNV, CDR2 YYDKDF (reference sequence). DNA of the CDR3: TGTGCCACCAGCAGAGCAGGGTTTGGGAACACTGAAGCTTTCTTT. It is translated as CATSRAGFGNTEAFF.

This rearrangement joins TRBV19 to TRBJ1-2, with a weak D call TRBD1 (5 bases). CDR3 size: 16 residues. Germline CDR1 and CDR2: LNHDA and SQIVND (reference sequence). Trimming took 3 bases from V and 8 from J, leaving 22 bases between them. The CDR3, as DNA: TGTGCCAGTAGTATCGACAGATTGGGACTAGAAGTGGGCTACACCTTC. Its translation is CASSIDRLGLEVGYTF.

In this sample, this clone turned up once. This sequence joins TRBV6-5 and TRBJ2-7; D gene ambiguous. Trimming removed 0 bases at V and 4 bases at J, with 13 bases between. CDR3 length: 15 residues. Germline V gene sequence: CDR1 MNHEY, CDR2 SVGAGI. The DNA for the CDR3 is TGTGCCAGCAGTTACTCGGCCGTAAAACAATACGAGCAGTACTTC. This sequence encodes CASSYSAVKQYEQYF.

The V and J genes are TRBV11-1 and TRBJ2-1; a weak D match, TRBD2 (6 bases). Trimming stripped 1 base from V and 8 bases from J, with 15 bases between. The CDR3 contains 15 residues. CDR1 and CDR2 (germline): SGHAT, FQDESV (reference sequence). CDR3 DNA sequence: TGTGCCAGCAGCTTAGTCCCAACTAGCTTCCATGAGCAGTTCTTC. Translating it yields CASSLVPTSFHEQFF.

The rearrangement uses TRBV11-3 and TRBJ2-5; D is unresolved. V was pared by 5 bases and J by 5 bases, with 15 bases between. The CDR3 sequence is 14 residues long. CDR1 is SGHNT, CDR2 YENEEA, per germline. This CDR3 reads CASSPPRLRETQYF. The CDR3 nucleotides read TGTGCCAGCAGCCCTCCGAGGCTCCGGGAGACCCAGTACTTC.

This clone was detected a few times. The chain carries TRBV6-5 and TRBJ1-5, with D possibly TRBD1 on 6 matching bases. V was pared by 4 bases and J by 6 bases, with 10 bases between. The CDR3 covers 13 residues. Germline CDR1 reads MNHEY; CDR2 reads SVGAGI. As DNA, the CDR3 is TGTGCCAGCAGTTGGACAGCGTTTCAGCCCCAGCATTTT. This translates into CASSWTAFQPQHF.

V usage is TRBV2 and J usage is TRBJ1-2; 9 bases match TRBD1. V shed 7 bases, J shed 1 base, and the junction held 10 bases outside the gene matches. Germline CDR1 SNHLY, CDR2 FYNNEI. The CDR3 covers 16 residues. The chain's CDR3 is CASTSRTGGFNYGYTF. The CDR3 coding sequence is TGTGCCAGCACCTCCCGCACAGGGGGCTTTAACTATGGCTACACCTTC.